Reported below is one T cell receptor (beta chain). The CDR3 has 18 amino acids. Germline CDR1 is KGHSH and CDR2 is LQKENI. With V trimmed by 3 bases and J by 0 bases, 11 bases remained unmatched. Recovery among Cohort 3 donors was established by two negative PCRs, clearance, or symptom resolution. The data belong to a study of blood T cell repertoires in COVID-19. As for the study in general: Sites across the United States, Italy and Spain contributed samples from acute and convalescent COVID-19. Nucleic acid was either cDNA or gDNA, and it came from T cells, B-cell-depleted T cells, or PBMCs.

Assay: immunoSEQ multiplex PCR; the TCRdb copy retains only in-frame clones and omits some. The table has around 180,000 clones, roughly 83% seen once; the top ten hold around 8.6%. Material for sequencing was PBMCs or T cells enriched from blood (not recorded which). This chain links TRBV18 with TRBJ2-3, with 8 positions matching TRBD2. The sequence was obtained from a woman aged 30 to 39 who had recovered from COVID-19. CDR3 in amino acids: CASSPGLLREGSTDTQYF. CDR3 coding DNA: TGTGCCAGCTCACCCGGGTTGTTACGGGAGGGAAGCACAGATACGCAGTATTTT. The full variable domain, in which reference TRBV18 and TRBJ2-3 provide the parts outside the CDR3, is NAGVMQNPRHLVRRRGQEARLRCSPMKGHSHVYWYRQLPEEGLKFMVYLQKENIIDESGMPKERFSAEFPKEGPSILRIQQVVRGDSAAYFCASSPGLLREGSTDTQYFGPGTRLTVL.